Listed here are 27 T cell receptor beta chains from one sample, sequenced in a study of tumor-infiltrating lymphocytes in oesophageal squamous cell carcinoma. TCRdb re-called the PCR reads with MiXCR, one entry per CDR3 protein. The sample has about 17,000 distinct CDR3 sequences; about 46% are singletons. Sequencing was carried out using normal esophageal tissue next to the tumor. The receptor source for this set is a female donor with esophageal squamous cell carcinoma.

The rearrangement joins TRBV6-5 to TRBJ2-3, with D perhaps TRBD1 (6 bases). The last part of the DNA fits TRBJ2-7 better; the J call may be wrong. Per the germline V gene, CDR1 is MNHEY and CDR2 is SVGAGI. CDR3 length: 13 residues. This CDR3 is CASSPGANYEQYF. The CDR3 DNA reads TGTGCCAGCAGTCCAGGGGCGAACTACGAGCAGTACTTC.

The chain recombines TRBV7-8 with TRBJ2-5; D uncertain. Trimming stripped 1 base from V and 5 bases from J, with 23 bases between. Germline V gene sequence: CDR1 SGHVS, CDR2 FQNEAQ. The CDR3 covers 18 residues. CDR3 bases: TGTGCCAGCAGCTTAGTCGGCGCCACTACGTACGTTTCGGAGACCCAGTACTTC. Amino acid sequence: CASSLVGATTYVSETQYF.

The chain combines TRBV7-3 with TRBJ2-6; tentative D call: TRBD1 (7 bases). The CDR3 is made up of 18 amino acids. Germline-derived CDR1 and CDR2 are SGHTA and FQGTGA. V was pared by 5 bases and J by 4 bases, with 21 bases between. The CDR3 protein is CASSQGGSFSAGANVLTF. CDR3 DNA: TGTGCCAGCAGCCAGGGGGGCTCTTTCTCGGCGGGGGCCAACGTCCTGACTTTC.

The chain couples TRBV28 to TRBJ1-2; tentative D call: TRBD1 (5 bases). Trimming stripped 4 bases from V and 5 bases from J, with 17 bases between. The V gene's germline CDR1 is MDHEN and CDR2 SYDVKM. This CDR3 is 15 amino acids long. CDR3 bases: TGTGCCAGCAGTTGGGGGAGAGACAGAAGTTATGGCTACACCTTC. Its translation: CASSWGRDRSYGYTF.

This clonotype appeared a few times. This chain joins TRBV10-3 and TRBJ2-5, with 9 bases identical to TRBD1. V shed 6 bases, J shed 11 bases, and the junction held 16 bases outside the gene matches. CDR3 length: 15 residues. CDR1 and CDR2 from the germline V gene are ENHRY and SYGVKD. CDR3 loop: CAISPDRGSFSEQYF. In DNA, the CDR3 is TGTGCCATCAGCCCTGACAGGGGGAGCTTTTCGGAGCAGTACTTC.

This chain uses TRBV7-2 with TRBJ2-5; 13 bases map to TRBD2. V shed 5 bases, J shed 6 bases, and the junction held 12 bases outside the gene matches. The CDR3 extends over 17 amino acids. Germline V lookup: CDR1 SGHTA, CDR2 FQGNSA. CDR3 DNA: TGTGCCAGCAGCCAGGGACTAGCGGGAACAGTCGGGAAGACCCAGTACTTC. It is translated as CASSQGLAGTVGKTQYF.

This chain links TRBV11-3 with TRBJ2-5; 8 bases map to TRBD2. Germline V CDR1 and CDR2: SGHNT, YENEEA. Germline trimming cut 5 bases from V and 5 bases from J; bases unmatched to any gene: 10. The CDR3 is made up of 15 amino acids. The CDR3 DNA follows: TGTGCCAGCAGCGCGGGAGGAGGGAGTCAGGAGACCCAGTACTTC. Translation gives CASSAGGGSQETQYF.

The V gene is TRBV11-3, the J gene TRBJ1-5; 8 bases line up with TRBD1. CDR1 is SGHNT and CDR2 is YENEEA in the germline V gene. The ends lost 3 bases at V and 7 bases at J; junction bases unmatched: 5. The CDR3 is 14 amino acids. The CDR3 region has the DNA TGTGCCAGCAGCTTCCGGGACAGGTACCAGCCCCAGCATTTT. Residues: CASSFRDRYQPQHF. Full variable domain (remainder filled in from reference TRBV11-3 and TRBJ1-5): EAGVVQSPRYKIIEKKQPVAFWCNPISGHNTLYWYLQNLGQGPELLIRYENEEAVDDSQLPKDRFSAERLKGVDSTLKIQPAELGDSAVYLCASSFRDRYQPQHFGDGTRLSIL.

This clonotype was observed many times. This chain links TRBV5-1 with TRBJ2-1; D ambiguous. CDR3 length equals 11 residues. Germline lookup yields CDR1 SGHRS and CDR2 YFSETQ. Deletions cut 5 bases from V and 5 bases from J, with 5 bases between. This CDR3 reads CASSFNNEQFF. CDR3 nucleotides: TGCGCCAGCAGTTTTAACAATGAGCAGTTCTTC.

With regard to this clonotype: One junction end does not reproduce the germline sequence, and a read error may be involved. V and J are TRBV5-3 and TRBJ1-1, with 10 positions matching TRBD1. TRBV5-3 is known as an ORF, though its function is uncertain. CDR3 length equals 14 residues. CDR3 in amino acids: CASSFDRGLAGAFF. The CDR3 bases are TGTGCCAGCAGCTTCGACAGGGGGCTTGCTGGAGCTTTCTTT.

J is TRBJ2-1 and V is TRBV12-3 or TRBV12-4; no clear D gene. The CDR3 covers 14 residues. Between the trimmed V and J ends, which lost 5 bases and 4 bases, there was a span of 12 bases. The CDR3 here is CASSPVSVYNEQFF. As DNA, the CDR3 is TGTGCCAGCAGTCCGGTCTCCGTGTACAATGAGCAGTTCTTC.

This sequence joins TRBV5-6 and TRBJ2-5; 10 bases match TRBD2. The CDR3 spans 17 residues. The germline CDR1 and CDR2 sequences are SGHDT and YYEEEE. With V trimmed by 4 bases and J by 11 bases, 20 bases remained unmatched. This CDR3 reads CASSPRRLAGEGSEQYF. Written as DNA, the CDR3 is TGTGCCAGCAGCCCCCGACGCCTAGCGGGAGAAGGTAGTGAGCAGTACTTC.

The V call is TRBV7-8, the J call TRBJ1-1, with TRBD1 identical over 7 bases. The CDR3 has 14 amino acids. The germline CDR1 and CDR2 sequences are SGHVS and FQNEAQ. Trimming at V came to 3 bases and at J to 1 base, leaving 2 bases not matched to a gene. In nucleotides, the CDR3 is TGTGCCAGCAGCTTGAGACAGGGGAACACTGAAGCTTTCTTT. Protein: CASSLRQGNTEAFF.

This clonotype was counted a few times. The rearrangement joins TRBV5-1 to TRBJ2-5; 15 nucleotides line up with TRBD2. V dropped 3 bases and J dropped 1; count of bases not matched to a gene: 10. Germline V lookup: CDR1 SGHRS, CDR2 YFSETQ. This CDR3 has 19 residues. The CDR3 nucleotides are TGCGCCAGCAGCTCCGGACTAGCGGGAGGGCCTTTCAGCCAAGAGACCCAGTACTTC. It yields the protein CASSSGLAGGPFSQETQYF.

This clonotype was detected ten times or more. The rearrangement uses TRBV5-6 and TRBJ1-2, with 10 bases aligning to TRBD1. The junction had 12 bases not matched to a gene; V was cut back by 0 bases and J by 7 bases. The CDR3 consists of 17 residues. Germline CDR1 SGHDT, CDR2 YYEEEE. The CDR3 is CASSLADVTGGAGGYTF. The CDR3 region has the DNA TGTGCCAGCAGCTTGGCCGATGTGACAGGGGGCGCGGGTGGCTACACCTTC.

The chain has TRBV6-1 and TRBJ2-3, with 12 nucleotides matching TRBD2. Trimming cost V 6 bases and J 5 bases; bases outside gene matches: 0. The CDR3 totals 13 residues. The germline V gene encodes CDR1 MNHNS and CDR2 SASEGT. As DNA, the CDR3 is TGTGCCAGCAGGACTAGCGGGGGAGATACGCAGTATTTT. Its translation is CASRTSGGDTQYF.

This clonotype was recorded a few times. The rearrangement links TRBV7-6 to TRBJ1-1; D perhaps matches TRBD1 (5 bases). Trimming left V 5 bases short and J 5 bases short, with 18 bases between. Germline V CDR1 and CDR2: SGHVS, FNYEAQ. The CDR3 totals 15 residues. Here the CDR3 DNA reads TGTGCCAGCAGCCCAACCGGGACGGGGGGGACTGAAGCTTTCTTT. Protein product: CASSPTGTGGTEAFF.

This clonotype was seen at least ten times. The V call is TRBV11-2, the J call TRBJ1-2; D possibly corresponds to TRBD1 (6 bases). This CDR3 has 14 residues. CDR1 SGHAT and CDR2 FQNNGV come from the germline V gene. Trimming cost V 3 bases and J 7 bases, with 15 bases left between them. CDR3 sequence: CASSLSRGAGGYTF. CDR3 nucleotides: TGTGCCAGCAGCTTGAGCAGGGGTGCCGGTGGCTACACCTTC.

This rearrangement joins TRBV7-2 to TRBJ1-2; D remains ambiguous. The CDR3 contains 16 residues. With 1 base removed from V and 2 bases from J, the gap between germline ends came to 14 bases. Germline V lookup: CDR1 SGHTA, CDR2 FQGNSA. In DNA form, the CDR3 reads TGTGCCAGCAGCTTAGGTCTGCATACGGGGAACTATGGCTACACCTTC. Amino acids: CASSLGLHTGNYGYTF.

The genes are TRBV11-2 and TRBJ2-1; D might be TRBD2 (5 bases). The end of the DNA aligns better with TRBJ2-5, so the J call may be wrong. The length of the CDR3 is 13 residues. Germline V gene data show CDR1 as SGHAT and CDR2 as FQNNGV. CDR3 nucleotide sequence: TGTGCCAGCAGCTTACGACTACAAGAGACCCAGTACTTC. As protein: CASSLRLQETQYF.

The chain recombines TRBV5-1 with TRBJ2-5; possible D gene TRBD2, 6 bases. The DNA end lines up better with TRBJ2-1; the J call may be wrong. The CDR3 loop spans 15 amino acids. Germline CDR1 is SGHRS and CDR2 is YFSETQ. CDR3 residues: CASSPLTSSYNEQFF. Written as DNA, the CDR3 is TGCGCCAGCAGCCCGCTGACTAGCTCCTACAATGAGCAGTTCTTC.

The rearrangement uses TRBV27 and TRBJ2-4; 8 bases agree with TRBD1. There are 15 residues in the CDR3. Germline V lookup: CDR1 MNHEY, CDR2 SMNVEV (reference sequence). Unmatched junction bases numbered 6, after V lost 6 bases and J lost 2 bases. CDR3 in DNA: TGTGCCAGCAGGGACAGGGTTTGGCCCAAAAACATTCAGTACTTC. Protein: CASRDRVWPKNIQYF.

This clonotype was seen more than once but under ten times. The genes are TRBV7-2 and TRBJ2-3, with TRBD2 matching over 7 bases. This CDR3 is 16 amino acids long. The germline gives CDR1 SGHTA, CDR2 FQGNSA. V shed 3 bases, J shed 5 bases, and the junction held 11 bases outside the gene matches. Here the CDR3 reads CASSLEGGSGVDTQYF. DNA for the CDR3: TGTGCCAGCAGCTTGGAGGGCGGGAGCGGGGTAGATACGCAGTATTTT.

About this clonotype itself: The germline gene is not matched at one end of the junction; a read error may be the cause. The chain has TRBV7-2 and TRBJ2-5; 13 positions match TRBD2. CDR1 and CDR2 (germline): SGHTA, FQGNSA. The CDR3 contains 17 residues. The CDR3 region is CASSVATSGGARETQYF. The CDR3 DNA reads as TGTGCCAGCAGCGTAGCTACTAGCGGGGGGGCCAGGGAGACCCAGTACTTC. The full variable domain, with the rest looked up from reference TRBV7-2 and TRBJ2-5, is GAGVSQSPSNKVTEKGKDVELRCDPISGHTALYWYRQSLGQGLEFLIYFQGNSAPDKSGLPSDRFSAERTGGSVSTLTIQRTQQEDSAVYLCASSVATSGGARETQYFGPGTRLLVL.

This rearrangement joins TRBV7-9 to TRBJ2-3; tentative D call: TRBD2 (6 bases). Trimming shortened V by 1 base and J by 3 bases, and 14 bases separated the two germline ends. From germline, CDR1 is SEHNR and CDR2 FQNEAQ (reference sequence). The CDR3 sequence is 16 residues long. The CDR3, as DNA: TGTGCCAGCAGCTTAGGGCGGGGAAGAAGGACAGATACGCAGTATTTT. Its translation: CASSLGRGRRTDTQYF.

In its sample, this clonotype was seen many times. The chain's CDR3 is CASSQGPEAFF. The CDR3 coding sequence is TGTGCCAGCAGCCAGGGGCCTGAAGCTTTCTTT. The rearrangement joins TRBV4-2 to TRBJ1-1, with a tentative D call TRBD1 (5 bases). This CDR3 region has 11 residues. Trimming removed 3 bases at V and 6 bases at J, with 5 bases between. Germline V CDR1 and CDR2: LGHNA, YNFKEQ.

The chain employs TRBV7-8 and TRBJ2-4; D may match TRBD1 or TRBD2 (6 bases each). TRBJ2-1 explains the end of the DNA better; the J call may be wrong. The germline gives CDR1 SGHVS, CDR2 FQNEAQ. This CDR3 comprises 14 residues. This CDR3 is CASRTNRGRYEQFF. The CDR3 bases are TGTGCCAGCAGGACCAATCGGGGGCGGTACGAGCAGTTCTTC.